The 18 T cell receptor beta chains in this list originate from one sample, sequenced in a study of blood T cell repertoires in COVID-19. Repertoires were generated with immunoSEQ multiplex PCR, while TCRdb's copy carries only in-frame clones and drops some. The sample has about 150,000 clones; about 83% are singletons. Sequenced input: peripheral blood. Receptors were obtained from a woman aged 55-75 years with COVID-19, enrolled during active disease.

The chain has TRBV7-9 and TRBJ2-7; D perhaps matches TRBD1 (6 bases). The V end was cut by 5 bases, the J end by 3 bases, with 11 bases between. Germline assignment: CDR1 SEHNR and CDR2 FQNEAQ (reference sequence). The CDR3 is 13 residues long. CDR3 nucleotides: TGTGCCAGCAGCGATAGGACAGACTACGAGCAGTACTTC. Translating gives CASSDRTDYEQYF.

The V gene is TRBV9, the J gene TRBJ1-2, with 8 bases matching TRBD1. The CDR3 is 15 residues long. From germline, CDR1 is SGDLS and CDR2 YYNGEE. Trimming at V came to 9 bases and at J to 5 bases, leaving 15 bases not matched to a gene. CDR3 in DNA: TGTGCCACCATAGGCCAGGGGGCTGTTTTATATGGCTACACCTTC. This translates into CATIGQGAVLYGYTF.

The chain has TRBV3-1 (or the pseudogene TRBV3-2) and TRBJ1-3, with 10 bases that match TRBD1. This CDR3 is 18 amino acids long. V trimming: 6 bases; J trimming: 2 bases; junction bases outside the gene matches: 13. The germline V gene encodes CDR1 LGHDT and CDR2 YNNKEL (reference sequence). This CDR3 is CASRFSSGTGAPGNTIYF. In DNA, the CDR3 is TGTGCCAGCAGATTCTCATCCGGGACAGGGGCCCCTGGAAACACCATATATTTT.

The chain joins TRBV5-4 to TRBJ1-1, with 8 positions matching TRBD1. The CDR3 has 17 residues. Germline V lookup: CDR1 SGHNT, CDR2 YYREEE (reference sequence). The V segment lost 5 bases and the J segment 4 bases; nucleotides outside the gene matches: 16. CDR3 in DNA: TGTGCCAGCAGGGATCCGGGACAGGACCCGTCTGGCACTGAAGCTTTCTTT. Protein: CASRDPGQDPSGTEAFF.

The chain joins TRBV5-1 to TRBJ2-2; 10 nucleotides agree with TRBD2. The CDR3 loop spans 14 amino acids. The germline gives CDR1 SGHRS, CDR2 YFSETQ. Germline trimming cut 6 bases from V and 5 bases from J; bases unmatched to any gene: 4. CDR3 sequence: CASTSGGYTGELFF. Here the CDR3 DNA reads TGCGCCAGCACTAGCGGGGGTTATACCGGGGAGCTGTTTTTT.

The chain combines TRBV9 with TRBJ1-2; D remains ambiguous. The V gene's germline CDR1 is SGDLS and CDR2 YYNGEE. The ends were cut back, 0 bases at V and 1 base at J, with 13 bases in the middle. This CDR3 has 16 residues. The CDR3 reads CASSVGGSNFNYGYTF. The CDR3 nucleotides are TGTGCCAGCAGCGTAGGAGGGTCGAACTTTAACTATGGCTACACCTTC.

The V and J genes are TRBV19 and TRBJ2-1; D gene ambiguous. The CDR3 spans 13 residues. Germline-derived CDR1 and CDR2 are LNHDA and SQIVND (reference sequence). The germline V and J ends were trimmed by 2 bases and 4 bases, with 6 bases remaining between them. The CDR3 loop reads CASSITLYNEQFF. In DNA, the CDR3 is TGTGCCAGTAGTATAACACTATACAATGAGCAGTTCTTC.

The chain joins TRBV5-1 to TRBJ2-3, with 8 bases aligning to TRBD2. The V segment lost 0 bases and the J segment 4 bases; nucleotides outside the gene matches: 16. Per germline, CDR1 SGHRS and CDR2 YFSETQ. The CDR3 is 19 residues long. CDR3 residues: CASSLGSSAGVGWADTQYF. CDR3 nucleotides: TGCGCCAGCAGCTTGGGGTCCTCAGCGGGGGTAGGGTGGGCAGATACGCAGTATTTT.

The chain couples TRBV27 to TRBJ2-2; the match to TRBD2 covers 10 bases. J lost 6 bases, V lost 2 bases, and 6 bases had no gene match. This CDR3 comprises 16 residues. The V gene's germline CDR1 is MNHEY and CDR2 SMNVEV (reference sequence). The CDR3 bases are TGTGCCAGCAGTTTAATGGCTAGCGGGAGTCCCGGGGAGCTGTTTTTT. Translating gives CASSLMASGSPGELFF.

This clone was seen a few times. The chain is built from TRBV7-9 and TRBJ2-2; 10 bases map to TRBD2. The V gene's germline CDR1 is SEHNR and CDR2 FQNEAQ (reference sequence). V was pared by 6 bases and J by 0 bases, with 1 base of the junction left unmatched. This CDR3 is 15 amino acids long. The CDR3 region has the DNA TGTGCCAGCAGTACTAGCGGGGCGAACACCGGGGAGCTGTTTTTT. As protein: CASSTSGANTGELFF.

The chain is built from TRBV2 and TRBJ1-5; D is unclear. Between the trimmed V and J ends, which lost 8 bases and 4 bases, there was a span of 18 bases. The CDR3 has 15 residues. The germline CDR1 and CDR2 sequences are SNHLY and FYNNEI. CDR3 coding DNA: TGTGCCAGCCTGGAACGACGTAGCGGTAATCAGCCCCAGCATTTT. Encoded protein: CASLERRSGNQPQHF.

This chain joins TRBV5-1 and TRBJ1-5; 11 bases are a match to TRBD1. The V gene's germline CDR1 is SGHRS and CDR2 YFSETQ. CDR3 length: 20 residues. V trimming: 3 bases; J trimming: 0 bases; junction bases outside the gene matches: 14. CDR3 coding DNA: TGCGCCAGCAGCTCGCCCCCGGGACAGGGGGATTCCTATAGCAATCAGCCCCAGCATTTT. Its protein product is CASSSPPGQGDSYSNQPQHF.

V gene TRBV3-1 (or the pseudogene TRBV3-2) combines with J gene TRBJ1-5; D unresolved. Germline CDR1 is LGHDT and CDR2 is YNNKEL (reference sequence). This CDR3 comprises 14 residues. Trimming cost V 0 bases and J 6 bases, with 9 bases left between them. CDR3 region: CASSQDSGFQPQHF. In DNA, the CDR3 is TGTGCCAGCAGCCAAGATAGCGGGTTTCAGCCCCAGCATTTT.

This clone has only a few counts. The chain combines TRBV6-5 with TRBJ1-1, with D uncertain. In germline, CDR1 is MNHEY, CDR2 SVGAGI. V was shortened by 2 bases and J by 5 bases, with 12 bases between the two germline ends. The CDR3 has 14 amino acids. Here the CDR3 DNA reads TGTGCCAGCAGTTACGCGAAGGGAGCGACTGAAGCTTTCTTT. Encoded protein: CASSYAKGATEAFF.

This rearrangement joins TRBV27 to TRBJ1-5, with 8 bases lining up with TRBD1. Per the germline V gene, CDR1 is MNHEY and CDR2 is SMNVEV (reference sequence). CDR3 length equals 16 residues. The junction had 4 bases not matched to a gene; V was cut back by 2 bases and J by 1 base. This chain's CDR3 is CASSLTGGWSNQPQHF. The DNA of the CDR3 is TGTGCCAGCAGTTTAACAGGGGGATGGAGCAATCAGCCCCAGCATTTT.

The chain uses TRBV2 and TRBJ1-2; D unresolved. This CDR3 has 13 residues. CDR1 and CDR2 from the germline V gene are SNHLY and FYNNEI. Deletions cut 0 bases from V and 4 bases from J, with 6 bases between. Here the CDR3 reads CASSEALGYGYTF. The CDR3 DNA reads TGTGCCAGCAGTGAAGCGCTAGGCTATGGCTACACCTTC.

This chain uses TRBV18 with TRBJ2-6, with 7 bases fitting TRBD1. This CDR3 contains 15 residues. CDR1 and CDR2 (germline): KGHSH, LQKENI. Unmatched junction bases numbered 1, after V lost 1 base and J lost 4 bases. The CDR3 bases are TGTGCCAGCTCACCACGGGGACAGGGGGCCAACGTCCTGACTTTC. It specifies CASSPRGQGANVLTF. The entire variable domain, with the rest obtained from reference TRBV18 and TRBJ2-6, is as follows: NAGVMQNPRHLVRRRGQEARLRCSPMKGHSHVYWYRQLPEEGLKFMVYLQKENIIDESGMPKERFSAEFPKEGPSILRIQQVVRGDSAAYFCASSPRGQGANVLTFGAGSRLTVL.

This rearrangement joins TRBV6-6 to TRBJ2-7; D remains unclear. V dropped 5 bases and J dropped 0 bases, with 8 bases sitting between them. The CDR3 is made up of 13 amino acids. Germline lookup yields CDR1 MNHNY and CDR2 SVGAGI (reference sequence). The CDR3 DNA sequence: TGTGCCAGCAGTCAGATTAGCTCCTACGAGCAGTACGTC. This codes for CASSQISSYEQYV.